The clone carrying this TCR beta chain has a handful of counts. Antigen specificity is unknown. These data come from a study of spatial heterogeneity in lung cancer. As for time point: sample taken at primary tumor resection. No cells were sorted before sequencing. The whole RNA sequenced was extracted from tumor, nontumor lung or frozen PBMC. CDR1 is MNHEY and CDR2 is SVGAGI in the germline V gene. The J segment lost 2 bases and the V segment lost 6 bases, leaving 11 bases of the junction unmatched. The CDR3 is 16 residues long. Points from the study as a whole: Tumor mutation counts were tracked by expanded intratumoral alpha and beta TCR counts.

Every molecule of TCR cDNA had its own unique molecular identifier. A single record per CDR3 protein comes from TCRdb applying MiXCR to the 5' RACE reads. This table holds some 100,000 distinct CDR3 sequences, about 4.4% found once. This material consisted of lung tumor tissue, taken at surgery. This clonotype originated in a male donor with early-stage non-small cell lung cancer. The rearrangement uses TRBV6-5 and TRBJ2-5; TRBD2 matches at 8 bases. CDR3 in amino acids: CASRQRAGVRQETQYF. For the CDR3, the DNA is TGTGCCAGCAGGCAGAGAGCGGGAGTTCGGCAAGAGACCCAGTACTTC.